One TCR beta chain is described in this entry. As handled by the study authors: Nucleated cell number was recorded as an estimate derived from reference gene primer amplification. TCRdb's table, derived via immunoSEQ multiplex PCR, lists solely in-frame clones and lacks some. That table supplies the V and J calls and clone size; D and trimming were determined from the DNA. The sample holds about 60,000 clones, 80% to 90% seen once. The sample belongs to a study of blood T cell repertoires in COVID-19. Whole-study context: Donors in the United States, Italy and Spain gave samples during acute or convalescent COVID-19. The analysed material was cDNA or gDNA that came from T cells, B-cell-depleted T cells, or PBMCs.

The germline CDR1 and CDR2 sequences are SGHNT and YYREEE (reference sequence). This CDR3 spans 17 amino acids. J was trimmed by 1 base and V by 3 bases; bases with no gene match: 2. The origin of this receptor is a human donor with active COVID-19. The donor label of this sample is uncertain. This chain links TRBV5-4 with TRBJ2-3, with TRBD2 matching 16 bases. Specimen: peripheral blood. The CDR3 is CASSSGTSGGGTDTQYF. The CDR3 DNA reads TGTGCCAGCAGCTCCGGGACTAGCGGGGGGGGCACAGATACGCAGTATTTT.